This T cell receptor beta chain was identified in a study of blood T cell repertoires in COVID-19. Study background: In each case, the material was cDNA or gDNA derived from T cells, B-cell-depleted T cells, or PBMCs.

The CDR3 contains 13 residues. V was clipped by 7 bases and J by 5 bases, with 15 bases between them. Germline loops: CDR1 SNHLY, CDR2 FYNNEI. In the original analysis: The authors estimated nucleated cell counts from reference gene primer amplification. TCRdb's copy holds only in-frame clones and misses some; the assay was immunoSEQ multiplex PCR. V and J calls and clone size are given by that table; D and trimming were obtained from the DNA. This sample has 70,000 to 85,000 clones, with approximately 78% found just once. The sequenced sample was peripheral blood. The clonotype was recovered from a man in his sixties with acute or convalescent COVID-19. The genes are TRBV2 and TRBJ2-7; D unresolved. For the CDR3, the DNA is TGTGCCAGCAACTGGTTAGAGATAAACGAGCAGTACTTC. It yields the protein CASNWLEINEQYF.